One and the same sample provided the 3 T cell receptor beta chains below, sequenced in a study of cytomegalovirus exposure and HLA in healthy donors (TCRdb year 2017). Library preparation was by the immunoSEQ multiplex PCR assay. The multiplex PCR relied on a mix of 60 forward primers for TCR Vbeta segments and 13 reverse primers for TCR Jbeta segments. Not all clones reach the TCRdb copy of this immuneACCESS table, which keeps in-frame sequences only. Checked studies attribute under half of the gap to unresolved V genes and leave the rest unexplained. The sample table lists 120,000 to 150,000 clones, roughly two thirds of them with a count of one. The biggest ten clones account for roughly 1.8% of the sample. Specimen: PBMCs. The receptors originated from a male donor in good health and CMV-seronegative.

This clone was counted only a few times. This chain joins TRBV30 and TRBJ2-7, with D tentatively TRBD2 (6 bases). Looked up from germline, CDR1 is GTSNPN and CDR2 is SVGIG (reference sequence). Trimming took off 6 bases at V and 6 bases at J, with 18 bases between the two ends. This CDR3 comprises 13 residues. As DNA, the CDR3 is TGTGCCTGCCGTTATCGGGGGATAGGCGAGCAGTACTTC. Its translation is CACRYRGIGEQYF. The full variable domain, with the rest looked up from reference TRBV30 and TRBJ2-7, is SQTIHQWPATLVQPVGSPLSLECTVEGTSNPNLYWYRQAAGRGLQLLFYSVGIGQISSEVPQNLSASRPQDRQFILSSKKLLLSDSGFYLCACRYRGIGEQYFGPGTRLTVT.

This clone was seen just once. The chain couples TRBV27 to TRBJ2-5, with 9 bases identical to TRBD1. Germline CDR1 reads MNHEY; CDR2 reads SMNVEV (reference sequence). The length of the CDR3 is 15 residues. The CDR3 is CVVGQGRIGQETQYF. CDR3 nucleotide sequence: TGTGTGGTCGGACAGGGGAGAATCGGCCAAGAGACCCAGTACTTC.

The CDR3 sequence is CASRPAGTNYGYTF. The CDR3 DNA reads as TGTGCCAGCAGACCGGCGGGGACTAACTATGGCTACACCTTC. This chain uses TRBV2 with TRBJ1-2, with unresolved D. Per germline, CDR1 SNHLY and CDR2 FYNNEI. The CDR3 contains 14 residues. V lost 6 bases, J lost 0 bases, and 11 bases lay in between.